Presented here are 20 T cell receptor beta chains from one specimen sequenced in a study of Ad26.COV2.S vaccination and SARS-CoV-2 variants. Treatment of the sample: 15 to 20 received Ad26.COV2.S at low or high dose, single or two shots; roughly 5 received placebo; per-sample allocation not given. Each sample was drawn 63 days after the first injection (of vaccine or placebo). Data came from immunoSEQ multiplex PCR; TCRdb stores just in-frame clones and leaves some out. The data hold a few hundred thousand clones, with roughly 88% observed a single time. Sequences were derived from peripheral blood, sampled in a trial of Ad26.COV2.S vaccine versus placebo. These receptors were taken from a person aged 18-65 years who received the Ad26.COV2.S COVID-19 vaccine or a placebo.

The rearrangement uses TRBV5-1 and TRBJ1-1; D ambiguous. V was shortened by 5 bases and J by 1 base, with 6 bases between the two germline ends. This CDR3 is 12 amino acids long. Germline assignment: CDR1 SGHRS and CDR2 YFSETQ. CDR3 in DNA: TGCGCCAGCAGACTAGAGAACACTGAAGCTTTCTTT. Translation gives CASRLENTEAFF.

Notes on this clone: The junction differs from germline at one of its ends, possibly a read error. CDR3 in amino acids: CASSHDIGPSTDTQYF. The CDR3 region has the DNA TGTGCTAGCAGCCACGACATTGGCCCTAGCACAGATACGCAGTATTTT. The genes are TRBV7-7 and TRBJ2-3; D gene unclear. This CDR3 region has 16 residues. The germline CDR1 and CDR2 sequences are SSHAT and FNYEAQ (reference sequence).

In DNA, the CDR3 is TGTGCCTGGACCCTGGTGGGTTCAAGCACAGATACGCAGTATTTT. Protein product: CAWTLVGSSTDTQYF. The chain recombines TRBV30 with TRBJ2-3; D not resolved. V lost 4 bases to trimming and J lost 0 bases, with 14 bases between them. This CDR3 comprises 15 residues. Germline CDR1 is GTSNPN and CDR2 is SVGIG (reference sequence). Full variable domain (missing parts from reference TRBV30 and TRBJ2-3): SQTIHQWPATLVQPVGSPLSLECTVEGTSNPNLYWYRQAAGRGLQLLFYSVGIGQISSEVPQNLSASRPQDRQFILSSKKLLLSDSGFYLCAWTLVGSSTDTQYFGPGTRLTVL.

The chain is built from TRBV29-1 and TRBJ2-4; 7 positions agree with TRBD2. V gave up 2 bases and J gave up 3 bases; unmatched junction bases: 7. Germline V CDR1 and CDR2: SQVTM, ANQGSEA. The CDR3 contains 15 residues. Here the CDR3 DNA reads TGCAGCGTTGAACCAAGACGGGGGGACAAAAACATTCAGTACTTC. This translates into CSVEPRRGDKNIQYF. Based on the CDR3 plus reference TRBV29-1 and TRBJ2-4, the full variable domain is SAVISQKPSRDICQRGTSLTIQCQVDSQVTMMFWYRQQPGQSLTLIATANQGSEATYESGFVIDKFPISRPNLTFSTLTVSNMSPEDSSIYLCSVEPRRGDKNIQYFGAGTRLSVL.

The chain couples TRBV4-2 to TRBJ1-2; no clear D gene. Germline V gene data show CDR1 as LGHNA and CDR2 as YNFKEQ. This CDR3 comprises 15 residues. Trimming removed 6 bases from V and 2 bases from J, with 16 bases in between. In DNA, the CDR3 is TGTGCCAGCAGTCTATTCGCTGCCCAGAACTATGGCTACACCTTC. Its translation: CASSLFAAQNYGYTF.

This chain uses TRBV6-5 with TRBJ2-7; possible D gene TRBD1, 6 bases. The CDR3 has 13 amino acids. The germline V gene has CDR1 MNHEY and CDR2 SVGAGI. Trimming cost V 8 bases and J 3 bases, with 14 bases left between them. The CDR3 DNA reads as TGTGCCAGCGGGAAGGACAGTTTCTACGAGCAGTACTTC. Translated, it gives CASGKDSFYEQYF.

The CDR3 DNA reads TGTGCCAGCAGTACCGGACAGCAGAGAACTGAAGCTTTCTTT. It yields the protein CASSTGQQRTEAFF. This sequence joins TRBV6-5 and TRBJ1-1; possible D gene TRBD1, 6 bases. This CDR3 is built from 14 residues. V lost 5 bases to trimming and J lost 5 bases, with 15 bases between them. Germline CDR1 reads MNHEY; CDR2 reads SVGAGI.

This chain connects TRBV7-9 to TRBJ2-7, with unresolved D. Trimming took off 3 bases at V and 4 bases at J, with 10 bases between the two ends. CDR3 length equals 13 residues. Per the germline V gene, CDR1 is SEHNR and CDR2 is FQNEAQ (reference sequence). The CDR3 loop is CASSFTDKYEQYF. The DNA for the CDR3 is TGTGCCAGCAGCTTTACCGATAAATACGAGCAGTACTTC.

CDR3 bases: TGTGCCAGCGGTTTCTCTGGAAACACCATATATTTT. The encoded protein is CASGFSGNTIYF. This chain connects TRBV9 to TRBJ1-3, with D unclear. Trimming shortened V by 7 bases and J by 0 bases, and 5 bases separated the two germline ends. This CDR3 region has 12 residues. Looked up from germline, CDR1 is SGDLS and CDR2 is YYNGEE.

This chain connects TRBV7-9 to TRBJ2-5; D call uncertain. This CDR3 is built from 14 residues. V was clipped by 8 bases and J by 0 bases, with 13 bases between them. Looked up from germline, CDR1 is SEHNR and CDR2 is FQNEAQ (reference sequence). The DNA for the CDR3 is TGTGCCAGCCACCGTGACGGGTACCAAGAGACCCAGTACTTC. Its translation is CASHRDGYQETQYF.

This chain links TRBV7-6 with TRBJ2-7; perhaps D is TRBD1 or TRBD2 (5 bases each). The CDR3 is 13 residues long. Germline CDR1 reads SGHVS; CDR2 reads FNYEAQ. The ends were cut back, 4 bases at V and 7 bases at J, with 14 bases in the middle. CDR3 region: CASSWGRRREQYF. Written as DNA, the CDR3 is TGTGCCAGCAGCTGGGGACGGAGGAGAGAGCAGTACTTC.

The chain joins TRBV3-1 (or the pseudogene TRBV3-2) to TRBJ2-2; 10 nucleotides line up with TRBD2. Losses at the gene ends were 6 bases for V and 0 bases for J; bases not matched to a gene: 16. CDR3 length equals 20 residues. Germline-derived CDR1 and CDR2 are LGHDT and YNNKEL (reference sequence). The CDR3 loop reads CASSGFWTRTSGANTGELFF. The CDR3 nucleotides read TGTGCCAGCAGTGGATTCTGGACCAGGACTAGCGGCGCGAACACCGGGGAGCTGTTTTTT.

This clone has only one observation. This chain links TRBV10-3 with TRBJ1-1; D is perhaps TRBD1 (5 bases). The CDR3 totals 12 residues. Between the trimmed V and J ends, which lost 4 bases and 6 bases, there was a span of 9 bases. In germline, CDR1 is ENHRY, CDR2 SYGVKD. CDR3 loop: CAISGGEPEAFF. The CDR3 DNA follows: TGTGCCATCAGTGGGGGGGAGCCTGAAGCTTTCTTT.

This rearrangement joins TRBV27 to TRBJ1-5, with D perhaps TRBD1 (5 bases). Germline values: CDR1 MNHEY, CDR2 SMNVEV (reference sequence). The CDR3 sequence is 17 residues long. With 8 bases removed from V and 2 bases from J, the gap between germline ends came to 22 bases. The CDR3 DNA reads as TGTGCCAGCCATTCTCGCGGGGCAACCCCCGGCAATCAGCCCCAGCATTTT. It translates to CASHSRGATPGNQPQHF.

CDR3 sequence (DNA): TGTGCCAGCTCACTAGCGAGAAATGAGCAGTTCTTC. This encodes CASSLARNEQFF. The V and J genes are TRBV18 and TRBJ2-1; TRBD2 is a possible D gene (5 bases). V was trimmed by 4 bases and J by 7 bases, leaving 8 bases between them. The length of the CDR3 is 12 residues. Germline V gene sequence: CDR1 KGHSH, CDR2 LQKENI.

V gene TRBV27 combines with J gene TRBJ2-4; a possible D gene is TRBD1 (7 bases). The CDR3 spans 12 residues. Trimming stripped 5 bases from V and 8 bases from J, with 10 bases between. Looked up from germline, CDR1 is MNHEY and CDR2 is SMNVEV (reference sequence). CDR3 nucleotides: TGTGCCAGCAGTACAGGGGAGGACATTCAGTACTTC. Translating it yields CASSTGEDIQYF.

The chain employs TRBV19 and TRBJ2-3, with D possibly being TRBD1 or TRBD2 (5 bases each). Germline CDR1 LNHDA, CDR2 SQIVND (reference sequence). The CDR3 totals 15 residues. The germline V and J ends were trimmed by 1 base and 4 bases, with 12 bases remaining between them. DNA for the CDR3: TGTGCCAGTAGTATAGGTCAGGGAGTGGCAGATACGCAGTATTTT. Translated, it gives CASSIGQGVADTQYF.

The chain combines TRBV12-3 or TRBV12-4 with TRBJ2-1; the D is unclear. The CDR3 spans 13 residues. Trimming took 1 base from V and 9 from J, leaving 10 bases between them. The CDR3 nucleotides read TGTGCCAGCAGTTTAGTGGCTACGGGTGAGCAGTTCTTC. This gives the protein CASSLVATGEQFF.

The V and J genes are TRBV6-5 and TRBJ2-7; 8 nucleotides align to TRBD2. With V trimmed by 2 bases and J by 4 bases, 7 bases remained unmatched. The V gene's germline CDR1 is MNHEY and CDR2 SVGAGI. This CDR3 has 15 amino acids. The CDR3 DNA is TGTGCCAGCAGTTACCGGGCTAGCGGGTCTTACGAGCAGTACTTC. It yields the protein CASSYRASGSYEQYF.

Only one count was recorded for this clone. This chain links TRBV24-1 with TRBJ2-3; D possibly uses TRBD1 or TRBD2 (5 bases each). The CDR3 extends over 16 amino acids. CDR1 is KGHDR, CDR2 SFDVKD, per germline. The V and J ends lost 2 bases and 0 bases respectively, with 11 bases between them. The CDR3: CATSDSEGMSTDTQYF. CDR3 DNA: TGTGCCACCAGTGATTCAGAGGGGATGAGCACAGATACGCAGTATTTT.